This note documents a single TCR beta chain sequence. TCRdb reprocessed the reads via MiXCR and lists one record per CDR3 protein. This table has about 150,000 distinct CDR3 sequences, around 24% appearing once. The sample comes from a study of T cell repertoires in cytomegalovirus infection. This receptor was identified in a human donor in good health (CMV status not recorded). Some clones in this sample may be carry-over from other donors' samples. The source material was PBMCs.

The CDR3 region has the DNA TGCAGTGCTAGTTGGGGGGGTTCATACAATGAGCAGTTCTTC. It specifies CSASWGGSYNEQFF. The chain has TRBV20-1 and TRBJ2-1; TRBD2 aligns across 7 bases. The CDR3 spans 14 residues. Trimming removed 3 bases from V and 4 bases from J; junction bases left unmatched: 6. Germline V lookup: CDR1 DFQATT, CDR2 SNEGSKA (reference sequence).